This TCR beta chain is from a study of T cell clusters in autoimmune cytopenias. At the level of the study: TRB sequencing had a median approximately 50,000 reads and about 2,500 distinct clonotypes per sample. Notes on the study in general: Primary autoimmune cytopenia patients seemingly lacked the physiological T cell clusters found in healthy donors. Comparing secondary cytopenia with chronic lymphocytic leukemia showed no cluster-lack signature, apparently masked by lymphoma repertoire. Active autoimmune hepatitis patients had approximately 3-fold fewer exclusive TRB clusters than healthy donors.

TRB rearrangements were amplified by touch-down multiplex PCR with mixed TRB-A/B primers. TCRdb re-called the multiplex PCR reads; one entry per CDR3 protein, DNA not given. The sample has about 3,200 distinct CDR3 sequences, and its top ten clones hold more than 3%. About 39,000 genome equivalents of blood DNA were amplified for TRB. This clonotype is classed as medium-sized by frequency. What it binds is not known. This CDR3 is built from 15 residues. Germline V gene data show CDR1 as SEHNR and CDR2 as FQNEAQ (reference sequence). The sequencing input was peripheral blood. This chain uses TRBV7-9 with TRBJ1-6. The receptor's source is a human donor with an autoimmune cytopenia or autoimmune hepatitis (not recorded which). This CDR3 reads CASSSWGTDNSPLHF.